This T cell receptor beta chain derives from a study of cytomegalovirus exposure and HLA in healthy donors. Study observations and caveats: The records held CMV serostatus as the only immune exposure information.

As regards this clone: The antigen is not known.

CDR1 and CDR2 (germline): SQVTM, ANQGSEA. With 7 bases clipped from V and 1 base from J, the junction kept 4 bases outside the gene matches. This CDR3 comprises 13 residues. PCR was performed using 60 Vbeta and 13 Jbeta primers. Clones were read by immunoSEQ multiplex PCR, and TCRdb kept only the in-frame ones, dropping some. In the table there are approximately 160,000 clones, approximately 85% of which are singletons. V gene TRBV29-1 combines with J gene TRBJ2-1, with 7 bases that match TRBD2. This TCR was sampled from a girl aged 2-15 years in good health and CMV-seropositive. Sequencing input: PBMCs. The CDR3 bases are TGCAGCGCTGTGCGGGGGTCCTACAATGAGCAGTTCTTC. This sequence encodes CSAVRGSYNEQFF.